The clone carrying this TCR beta chain was counted only a few times. The table came from immunoSEQ multiplex PCR; TCRdb's copy has only in-frame clones and leaves some out. Of some 97,000 clones detected, about nine tenths appear once; the ten largest clones hold almost 0.95%. Germline V gene data show CDR1 as SGHTA and CDR2 as FQGNSA. The CDR3 runs 15 residues. The V and J ends lost 5 bases and 2 bases, in that order; junction bases with no gene match: 8. The data are from a study of PD-L1 blockade in urothelial cancer. The genes are TRBV7-2 and TRBJ1-2, with 7 bases aligning to TRBD1. Source: PBMCs, taken around atezolizumab (anti-PD-L1) treatment. This clonotype was obtained from a woman aged 80 or over with urothelial cancer. Written as DNA, the CDR3 is TGTGCCAGCAGCCCGGACAGGCGATCCAACTATGGCTACACCTTC. Protein sequence: CASSPDRRSNYGYTF.